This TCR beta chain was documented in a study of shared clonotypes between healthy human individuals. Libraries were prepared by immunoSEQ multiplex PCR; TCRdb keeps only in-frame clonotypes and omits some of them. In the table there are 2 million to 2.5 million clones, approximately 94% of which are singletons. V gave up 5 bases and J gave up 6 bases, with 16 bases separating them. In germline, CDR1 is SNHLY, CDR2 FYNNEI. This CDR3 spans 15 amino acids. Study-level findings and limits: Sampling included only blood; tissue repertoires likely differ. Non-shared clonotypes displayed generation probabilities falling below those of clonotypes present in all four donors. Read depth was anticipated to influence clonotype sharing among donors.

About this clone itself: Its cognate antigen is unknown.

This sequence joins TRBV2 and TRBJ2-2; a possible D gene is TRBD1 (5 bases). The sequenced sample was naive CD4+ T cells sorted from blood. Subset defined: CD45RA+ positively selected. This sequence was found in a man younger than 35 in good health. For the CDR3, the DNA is TGTGCCAGCAGTAAATCGCCGGTAGGGGCCGGGGAGCTGTTTTTT. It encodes CASSKSPVGAGELFF.